The rows below give T cell receptor beta chains drawn from one sample of a study of blood T cell repertoires in COVID-19. Some clones are missing from TCRdb's copy, which holds only in-frame ones; the method was immunoSEQ multiplex PCR. The sample lists 250,000 to 350,000 clones; around 91% were seen once. Material: peripheral blood. These receptor sequences come from a woman in her sixties with acute or convalescent COVID-19. CDR3s include the opening cysteine and the closing phenylalanine or tryptophan. Fields, in order: V gene, D gene, clone size, J gene, CDR3 DNA, CDR3 protein. A D gene is named only where the DNA matches it firmly. Clone size is not always given. Where it is, it says once, few, many or a class for expanded clones.

>TRBV2|.|.|TRBJ1-5
TGTGCCAGCAGAGAGGTGTCTCAGCCCCAGCATTTT
CASREVSQPQHF
>TRBV7-9|TRBD1|.|TRBJ2-1
TGTGCCAGCAGCCCCGCAGGGGGCTGGTACAATGAGCAGTTCTTC
CASSPAGGWYNEQFF
>TRBV11-2|.|.|TRBJ2-3
TGTGCCAGCAGGTCTACGACAGATACGCAGTATTTT
CASRSTTDTQYF
>TRBV15|.|.|TRBJ1-4
TGTGCCACCAGCAGAGAGTCCCTTGAAAAACTGTTTTTT
CATSRESLEKLFF
>TRBV28|TRBD1|few|TRBJ1-1
TGTGCCAGCAGACAGGGGGGCACTGAAGCTTTCTTT
CASRQGGTEAFF
>TRBV15|TRBD2|.|TRBJ2-7
TGTGCCACCAGCAGTGATACACAGGGACTAGCGAGCTCCTACGAGCAGTACTTC
CATSSDTQGLASSYEQYF
>TRBV19|TRBD1|.|TRBJ1-1
TGTGCCAGTAGGGGCCCCACAGGGGGAATAGCTTTCTTT
CASRGPTGGIAFF
>TRBV7-2|.|.|TRBJ1-1
TGTGCCAGCAGCCAAGACACGAACACTGAAGCTTTCTTT
CASSQDTNTEAFF
>TRBV18|TRBD1|.|TRBJ1-6
TGTGCCAGCTCACCTCCCACCGGGACAGCGAATTCACCCCTCCACTTT
CASSPPTGTANSPLHF
>TRBV19|TRBD1|.|TRBJ1-2
TGTGCCAGTAGCCCGACAGGGGGCGATGATGGCTACACCTTC
CASSPTGGDDGYTF
>TRBV15|TRBD1|.|TRBJ1-2
TGTGCCACCAGCAGAGGGGCTAGTACAGGGGGCCATGGCTACACCTTC
CATSRGASTGGHGYTF
>TRBV2|TRBD1|.|TRBJ1-4
TGTGCCAGCAGTGAAGAGACAGGGTCGCTAGGTGAAAAACTGTTTTTT
CASSEETGSLGEKLFF
>TRBV14|.|.|TRBJ1-2
TGTGCCAGCAGCCAAGACATCGGCTATGGCTACACCTTC
CASSQDIGYGYTF
>TRBV27|.|.|TRBJ1-2
TGTGCCAGCAGCGGGGACCCGGAGGGCTATGGCTACACCTTC
CASSGDPEGYGYTF
>TRBV5-6|.|.|TRBJ2-2
TGTGCCAGCATAACGGGGTTTGGTGGGGAGCTGTTTTTT
CASITGFGGELFF
>TRBV11-2|.|.|TRBJ1-4
TGTGCCAGCAGCTTAAGTATGAAGCTCGAAAAACTGTTTTTT
CASSLSMKLEKLFF
>TRBV5-1|.|.|TRBJ2-7
TGCGCCAGCAGCTTGGGAACCGCGAACCCCGAGCAGTACTTC
CASSLGTANPEQYF
>TRBV20-1|.|.|TRBJ1-1
TGCAGTGCTAGAATAGACACTGAAGCTTTCTTT
CSARIDTEAFF
>TRBV27|.|.|TRBJ1-2
TGTGCCAGCAGTTTCCGGGGGGCAGGGAATGGCTACACCTTC
CASSFRGAGNGYTF
>TRBV3-1/TRBV3-2|TRBD1|.|TRBJ2-2
TGTGCCAACAGCCAGACAGGGGTGGCCGGGGAGCTGTTTTTT
CANSQTGVAGELFF
>TRBV24-1|.|.|TRBJ1-5
TGTGCCACCAGTGACCGGGCGGGTTCTCAGCCCCAGCATTTT
CATSDRAGSQPQHF
>TRBV24-1|TRBD2|.|TRBJ2-3
TGTGCCACCAGTGATCCGAGGGGGAGCGGGAGGGCCCTGAGCACAGATACGCAGTATTTT
CATSDPRGSGRALSTDTQYF
>TRBV4-3|TRBD2|.|TRBJ2-7
TGCGCCAGCAGCCAAGACCAGGGAGGGTCCTACGAGCAGTACTTC
CASSQDQGGSYEQYF
>TRBV10-3|.|.|TRBJ1-2
TGTGCCATCAGTGAGATGCCTGGACTCACCAACTATGGCTACACCTTC
CAISEMPGLTNYGYTF
>TRBV9|.|few|TRBJ1-1
TGTGCCAGCAGCGTAGCTACGAACACTGAAGCTTTCTTT
CASSVATNTEAFF
>TRBV18|TRBD1|.|TRBJ2-7
TGTGCCAGCTCACCTCTCTCGGGACAGGCGAGCTACGAGCAGTACTTC
CASSPLSGQASYEQYF
>TRBV11-2|.|.|TRBJ2-1
TGTGCCAGCAGCTTAGGGGCTAGCCCTGTCGATGAGCAGTTCTTC
CASSLGASPVDEQFF
>TRBV2|.|.|TRBJ2-5
TGTGCCAGCAGCAAAGGGGAGTCAGCGGGGACCCAGTACTTC
CASSKGESAGTQYF
>TRBV5-8|.|.|TRBJ1-4
TGTGCCAGCAGCCTCCGGGAAAAACTGTTTTTT
CASSLREKLFF